The 31 T cell receptor beta chains reported below all come from one sample, sequenced in a study of T cell clonotyping in hematopoietic cell transplantation. The repertoire was sequenced with immunoSEQ multiplex PCR; TCRdb's copy has only in-frame clones and lacks some. The sample yields around 5,200 clones, over 60% seen once. The specimen comprised PBMCs, sampled 180 days after allogeneic stem cell transplant. The receptors were sampled from a male patient aged 50 to 59 who had an allogeneic stem cell transplant from an unrelated donor, so the T cells may come from the graft donor. Some clones in this sample may be carry-over from other donors' samples.

By frequency in the sample, this clone is medium-sized. The V gene is TRBV7-9, the J gene TRBJ1-3; no reliable D call. The CDR3 runs to 14 residues. V lost 3 bases to trimming and J lost 6 bases, with 12 bases between them. The germline gives CDR1 SEHNR, CDR2 FQNEAQ (reference sequence). The CDR3 spells CASSFPPGENTIYF. In DNA form, the CDR3 reads TGTGCCAGCAGCTTTCCCCCGGGTGAAAACACCATATATTTT.

The chain is built from TRBV5-4 and TRBJ2-5; 8 bases align to TRBD2. Germline values: CDR1 SGHNT, CDR2 YYREEE (reference sequence). The ends lost 0 bases at V and 5 bases at J; junction bases unmatched: 6. The CDR3 has 15 residues. The CDR3 region has the DNA TGTGCCAGCAGCTTGGCCGGGAGGGGCCAGGAGACCCAGTACTTC. Amino acid sequence: CASSLAGRGQETQYF.

This clone was detected once. The chain employs TRBV30 and TRBJ2-7; D uncertain. Germline V gene data show CDR1 as GTSNPN and CDR2 as SVGIG (reference sequence). Trimming cost V 5 bases and J 2 bases, with 16 bases left between them. The length of the CDR3 is 14 residues. CDR3 DNA sequence: TGTGCCTGGGGATGGGCAGGCGATGCCTACGAGCAGTACTTC. Residues: CAWGWAGDAYEQYF.

The chain carries TRBV5-1 and TRBJ1-1, with D possibly matching TRBD1 (5 bases). Germline CDR1 SGHRS, CDR2 YFSETQ. The V and J ends lost 4 bases and 0 bases respectively, with 13 bases between them. This CDR3 is 15 amino acids long. CDR3 protein: CASSVQGLMNTEAFF. The CDR3 coding sequence is TGCGCCAGCAGCGTTCAGGGCCTCATGAACACTGAAGCTTTCTTT. Based on the CDR3 plus reference TRBV5-1 and TRBJ1-1, the full variable domain is KAGVTQTPRYLIKTRGQQVTLSCSPISGHRSVSWYQQTPGQGLQFLFEYFSETQRNKGNFPGRFSGRQFSNSRSEMNVSTLELGDSALYLCASSVQGLMNTEAFFGQGTRLTVV.

This chain uses TRBV7-2 with TRBJ2-6; D might be TRBD2 (6 bases). The CDR3 is 15 amino acids. The germline V gene encodes CDR1 SGHTA and CDR2 FQGNSA. V was pared by 6 bases and J by 4 bases, with 13 bases between. The CDR3 DNA follows: TGTGCCAGCAGTAATCAGGAGGGAGGGGCCAACGTCCTGACTTTC. This gives the protein CASSNQEGGANVLTF.

This clone was counted between two and nine times. The genes are TRBV27 and TRBJ1-1; D is unresolved. V was trimmed by 4 bases and J by 4 bases, leaving 4 bases between them. Germline lookup yields CDR1 MNHEY and CDR2 SMNVEV (reference sequence). CDR3 size: 11 residues. DNA of the CDR3: TGTGCCAGCAGTTCCGGCACTGAAGCTTTCTTT. Protein product: CASSSGTEAFF.

The V gene is TRBV14, the J gene TRBJ1-1; no clear D. CDR1 and CDR2 from the germline V gene are SGHDN and FVKESK. The CDR3 is 12 amino acids. Deletions cut 1 base from V and 4 bases from J, with 4 bases between. CDR3 sequence: CASSQVSTEAFF. For the CDR3, the DNA is TGTGCCAGCAGCCAAGTATCCACTGAAGCTTTCTTT.

V usage is TRBV29-1 and J usage is TRBJ1-2, with TRBD1 as a possible D gene (6 bases). V lost 7 bases and J 0 bases, leaving 18 bases between the germline ends. Per germline, CDR1 SQVTM and CDR2 ANQGSEA. This CDR3 contains 15 residues. The CDR3, as DNA: TGCAGCGGCTATGGGGGCTCCCAAGCTAACTATGGCTACACCTTC. This gives the protein CSGYGGSQANYGYTF. Supplemented by reference TRBV29-1 and TRBJ1-2, the full variable domain reads SAVISQKPSRDICQRGTSLTIQCQVDSQVTMMFWYRQQPGQSLTLIATANQGSEATYESGFVIDKFPISRPNLTFSTLTVSNMSPEDSSIYLCSGYGGSQANYGYTFGSGTRLTVV.

The chain recombines TRBV7-6 with TRBJ2-7, with 8 bases aligning to TRBD1. CDR3 length equals 14 residues. V shed 0 bases and J 7 bases; nucleotides not matched to a gene: 5. Germline assignment: CDR1 SGHVS and CDR2 FNYEAQ. The CDR3 sequence: CASSLAQGAREQYF. The DNA of the CDR3 is TGTGCCAGCAGCTTAGCGCAGGGGGCGAGAGAGCAGTACTTC. Variable domain in full (rest from reference TRBV7-6 and TRBJ2-7): GAGVSQSPRYKVTKRGQDVALRCDPISGHVSLYWYRQALGQGPEFLTYFNYEAQQDKSGLPNDRFSAERPEGSISTLTIQRTEQRDSAMYRCASSLAQGAREQYFGPGTRLTVT.

The chain combines TRBV2 with TRBJ1-1, with D possibly being TRBD1 (6 bases). Per the germline V gene, CDR1 is SNHLY and CDR2 is FYNNEI. This CDR3 spans 13 amino acids. Deletions cut 8 bases from V and 1 base from J, with 11 bases between. The CDR3 coding sequence is TGTGCCAGCTCCAGGGGCGGGAACACTGAAGCTTTCTTT. Encoded protein: CASSRGGNTEAFF. The whole variable domain, filled in from reference TRBV2 and TRBJ1-1, reads EPEVTQTPSHQVTQMGQEVILRCVPISNHLYFYWYRQILGQKVEFLVSFYNNEISEKSEIFDDQFSVERPDGSNFTLKIRSTKLEDSAMYFCASSRGGNTEAFFGQGTRLTVV.

The rearrangement links TRBV6-6 to TRBJ2-7; D is possibly TRBD2 (5 bases). V lost 0 bases, J lost 0 bases, and 12 bases lay in between. The CDR3 is 16 amino acids. Germline lookup yields CDR1 MNHNY and CDR2 SVGAGI (reference sequence). The CDR3: CASSYSIQRLSYEQYF. In DNA, the CDR3 is TGTGCCAGCAGTTACTCGATCCAGCGGCTCTCCTACGAGCAGTACTTC.

This clone showed up just once. The chain has TRBV28 and TRBJ1-5, with D possibly matching TRBD1 (5 bases). The CDR3 covers 16 residues. Germline V lookup: CDR1 MDHEN, CDR2 SYDVKM. V was clipped by 5 bases and J by 2 bases, with 16 bases between them. CDR3 in DNA: TGTGCCAGCAGTCCCATAGGGTGGGGGGGCAATCAGCCCCAGCATTTT. Translating gives CASSPIGWGGNQPQHF.

The chain is built from TRBV6-5 and TRBJ2-1, with unresolved D. V was shortened by 6 bases and J by 7 bases, with 7 bases between the two germline ends. The germline V gene has CDR1 MNHEY and CDR2 SVGAGI. This CDR3 is 11 amino acids long. This CDR3 reads CASSLENEQFF. The CDR3 DNA sequence: TGTGCCAGCAGCCTTGAGAATGAGCAGTTCTTC.

The J gene is TRBJ1-5, the V gene TRBV7-2; D is ambiguous. This CDR3 comprises 13 residues. The V and J ends lost 2 bases and 10 bases respectively, with 12 bases between them. The germline CDR1 and CDR2 sequences are SGHTA and FQGNSA. CDR3 region: CASSLNTAYPQHF. The CDR3, as DNA: TGTGCCAGCAGCTTAAACACGGCTTACCCCCAGCATTTT.

DNA for the CDR3: TGTGCCAGCAGCTCAAGGGTCGGACAACACTATGGCTACACCTTC. Encoded protein: CASSSRVGQHYGYTF. This sequence joins TRBV11-2 and TRBJ1-2; TRBD1 is a possible D gene (5 bases). Trimming pared 4 bases from V and 3 bases from J, leaving 15 bases between. Germline values: CDR1 SGHAT, CDR2 FQNNGV. The CDR3 is made up of 15 amino acids.

The rearrangement joins TRBV7-3 to TRBJ2-1; a weak D match, TRBD1 (5 bases). Trimming stripped 0 bases from V and 0 bases from J, with 6 bases between. CDR3 size: 15 residues. In germline, CDR1 is SGHTA, CDR2 FQGTGA. The CDR3: CASSLTRDSYNEQFF. Written as DNA, the CDR3 is TGTGCCAGCAGCTTAACCAGGGACTCCTACAATGAGCAGTTCTTC.

V gene TRBV2 combines with J gene TRBJ1-2; maybe TRBD1 (5 bases). V was clipped by 11 bases and J by 6 bases, with 16 bases between them. The CDR3 is 12 amino acids. Germline V lookup: CDR1 SNHLY, CDR2 FYNNEI. This CDR3 reads CASYGGSNGYTF. The CDR3 DNA follows: TGTGCCTCTTACGGGGGTTCAAATGGCTACACCTTC.

This clone was detected only a few times. This sequence joins TRBV6-5 and TRBJ1-1; unclear D gene. This CDR3 is 11 amino acids long. Germline V lookup: CDR1 MNHEY, CDR2 SVGAGI. V was trimmed by 5 bases and J by 9 bases, leaving 10 bases between them. The CDR3 spells CASSQPPKAFF. The CDR3 nucleotides are TGTGCCAGCAGTCAACCGCCTAAAGCTTTCTTT.

The rearrangement links TRBV29-1 to TRBJ2-1; D remains unclear. V lost 7 bases, J lost 4 bases, and 14 bases lay in between. Germline CDR1 SQVTM, CDR2 ANQGSEA. CDR3 size: 13 residues. The DNA for the CDR3 is TGCAGCGCTGAGAGACGGAATTACAATGAGCAGTTCTTC. The encoded protein is CSAERRNYNEQFF.

This rearrangement joins TRBV29-1 to TRBJ2-1, with D perhaps TRBD1 (6 bases). CDR1 and CDR2 (germline): SQVTM, ANQGSEA. The CDR3 contains 14 residues. The germline V and J ends were trimmed by 6 bases and 5 bases, with 17 bases remaining between them. The CDR3 region has the DNA TGCAGCGTCCCTGTCCGGGACATACACAATGAGCAGTTCTTC. Translation: CSVPVRDIHNEQFF.

V gene TRBV5-4 combines with J gene TRBJ1-2; 11 nucleotides agree with TRBD1. This CDR3 has 15 amino acids. Per the germline V gene, CDR1 is SGHNT and CDR2 is YYREEE (reference sequence). V lost 4 bases and J lost 7; bases outside the gene matches: 9. The CDR3 protein is CASSPGGQGGTGYTF. The CDR3 nucleotides read TGTGCCAGCAGCCCGGGGGGACAGGGGGGAACTGGCTACACCTTC.

The gene calls are TRBV6-5 and TRBJ2-3; no reliable D call. Germline CDR1 reads MNHEY; CDR2 reads SVGAGI. This CDR3 is built from 13 residues. V was trimmed by 4 bases and J by 2 bases, leaving 7 bases between them. CDR3 DNA sequence: TGTGCCAGCAGTTCGCAGAACACAGATACGCAGTATTTT. This codes for CASSSQNTDTQYF.

V usage is TRBV15 and J usage is TRBJ2-7; 8 bases align to TRBD2. The germline V gene has CDR1 LNHNV and CDR2 YYDKDF (reference sequence). CDR3 size: 16 residues. After removal of 0 bases from V and 3 bases from J, the junction contained 7 bases not matched to a gene. The CDR3 sequence is CATSRDRLAGRYEQYF. For the CDR3, the DNA is TGTGCCACCAGCAGAGATCGTTTAGCGGGACGCTACGAGCAGTACTTC.

The genes are TRBV5-1 and TRBJ2-1; 7 bases are a match to TRBD2. Trimming at V came to 6 bases and at J to 4 bases, leaving 13 bases not matched to a gene. CDR1 SGHRS and CDR2 YFSETQ come from the germline V gene. This CDR3 has 16 residues. CDR3 sequence: CASTLDGGTYYNEQFF. The CDR3 nucleotides are TGCGCCAGCACCCTGGACGGGGGGACCTATTACAATGAGCAGTTCTTC.

This chain joins TRBV11-3 and TRBJ1-1, with TRBD1 matching over 7 bases. The CDR3 covers 15 residues. Germline assignment: CDR1 SGHNT and CDR2 YENEEA. With 5 bases clipped from V and 0 bases from J, the junction kept 6 bases outside the gene matches. The CDR3 nucleotides are TGTGCCAGCAGCCACCGGGACAGCATGAACACTGAAGCTTTCTTT. It codes for CASSHRDSMNTEAFF.

The CDR3 here is CASSPDLGATEAFF. CDR3 DNA: TGTGCCAGCAGCCCTGACCTTGGGGCCACTGAAGCTTTCTTT. V usage is TRBV4-2 and J usage is TRBJ1-1; perhaps TRBD1 as D (5 bases). Germline CDR1 reads LGHNA; CDR2 reads YNFKEQ. The ends were cut back, 4 bases at V and 4 bases at J, with 13 bases in the middle. The CDR3 is 14 residues long.

The chain combines TRBV23-1 with TRBJ1-3; 8 bases map to TRBD1. TRBV23-1 is designated an ORF whose function remains uncertain. V lost 0 bases and J lost 2; bases outside the gene matches: 15. This CDR3 region has 20 residues. CDR3 sequence (DNA): TGCGCCAGCAGTCAATCGGCCCCCCCCGGACAGGGAAGGGCTGGAAACACCATATATTTT. Protein product: CASSQSAPPGQGRAGNTIYF.

J is TRBJ1-1 and V is TRBV4-3; D is ambiguous. Trimming shortened V by 3 bases and J by 0 bases, and 8 bases separated the two germline ends. This CDR3 region has 14 residues. Germline loops: CDR1 LGHNA, CDR2 YSLEER. The CDR3 sequence: CASSHDTLNTEAFF. The DNA of the CDR3 is TGCGCCAGCAGCCACGACACCCTGAACACTGAAGCTTTCTTT.

J is TRBJ2-5 and V is TRBV30; TRBD1 matches 8 bases. The germline gives CDR1 GTSNPN, CDR2 SVGIG (reference sequence). V shed 8 bases and J 0 bases; nucleotides not matched to a gene: 5. The CDR3 runs 13 residues. CDR3 in amino acids: CAGDRGYQETQYF. CDR3 coding DNA: TGTGCCGGCGACAGGGGATACCAAGAGACCCAGTACTTC.

V is TRBV5-1 and J is TRBJ2-6; D gene ambiguous. The CDR3 runs to 15 residues. Per the germline V gene, CDR1 is SGHRS and CDR2 is YFSETQ. Trimming took 5 bases from V and 1 from J, leaving 10 bases between them. The CDR3 nucleotides read TGCGCCAGCAGTAGACGGCTTTCTGGGGCCAACGTCCTGACTTTC. It encodes CASSRRLSGANVLTF. Looking up the rest from reference TRBV5-1 and TRBJ2-6 gives the full variable domain: KAGVTQTPRYLIKTRGQQVTLSCSPISGHRSVSWYQQTPGQGLQFLFEYFSETQRNKGNFPGRFSGRQFSNSRSEMNVSTLELGDSALYLCASSRRLSGANVLTFGAGSRLTVL.

The V and J genes are TRBV5-4 and TRBJ1-1; 7 bases map to TRBD1. The V gene end was trimmed by 2 bases and the J gene end by 2 bases; junction bases not matched to a gene: 3. The CDR3 sequence is 14 residues long. Germline assignment: CDR1 SGHNT and CDR2 YYREEE (reference sequence). CDR3 loop: CASSLQGINTEAFF. The CDR3, as DNA: TGTGCCAGCAGCTTACAGGGGATCAACACTGAAGCTTTCTTT.